This T cell receptor beta chain was recovered during a study of cytomegalovirus exposure and HLA in healthy donors. PCR employed 60 Vbeta and 13 Jbeta primers. TCRdb's copy holds only in-frame clones and misses some; the assay was immunoSEQ multiplex PCR. The sample has some 170,000 clones, roughly 79% seen once. Germline CDR1 is SQVTM and CDR2 is ANQGSEA. This CDR3 comprises 11 residues. The receptor was derived from a man aged 40-49 years in good health and CMV-seropositive. This rearrangement joins TRBV29-1 to TRBJ2-7; a possible D gene is TRBD1 (6 bases). Sequencing input: PBMCs. DNA for the CDR3: TGCAGTGGCCTAGGGGGATACGAGCAGTACTTC. This sequence encodes CSGLGGYEQYF.